This T cell receptor beta chain originates from a study of glioma-infiltrating T cells. Whole-study results and caveats: Tissue and blood shared very few CDR3 sequences.

The iRepertoire nested amplicon-rescue multiplex PCR amplified TCR alpha and beta CDR3s from RNA. TCRdb fed the multiplex PCR reads into MiXCR, producing one record per CDR3 protein. The table lists fewer than 500,000 distinct CDR3 sequences, approximately 42% of them singletons. As to this clonotype: Antigen: not known. A much larger clone differs from this one at a single base, so this may be a read error.

Germline V gives CDR1 DFQATT, CDR2 SNEGSKA (reference sequence). V shed 3 bases, J shed 4 bases, and the junction held 14 bases outside the gene matches. This CDR3 spans 17 amino acids. The rearrangement uses TRBV20-1 and TRBJ2-3, with 9 nucleotides matching TRBD2. What was sequenced was glioma tissue, nonneoplastic brain tissue, or PBMCs (not recorded which). This clonotype was sampled from a human donor with low-grade glioma or glioblastoma, undergoing nonglioma brain surgery, or in good health (not recorded which). CDR3 region: CSASGGRGYWAADTQYF. CDR3 DNA: TGCAGTGCTAGCGGCGGGAGGGGGTACTGGGCCGCAGATACGCAGTATTTT.